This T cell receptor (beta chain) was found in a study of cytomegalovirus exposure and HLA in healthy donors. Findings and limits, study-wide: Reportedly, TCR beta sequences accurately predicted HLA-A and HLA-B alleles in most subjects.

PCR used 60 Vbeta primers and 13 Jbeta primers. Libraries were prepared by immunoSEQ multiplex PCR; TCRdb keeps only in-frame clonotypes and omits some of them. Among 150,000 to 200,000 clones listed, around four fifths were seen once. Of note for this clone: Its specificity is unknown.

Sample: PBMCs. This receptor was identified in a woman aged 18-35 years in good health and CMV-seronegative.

CDR3 loop: CSVGRSTTPYGYTF. CDR3 coding DNA: TGCAGCGTTGGACGGAGCACAACCCCCTATGGCTACACCTTC. J is TRBJ1-2 and V is TRBV29-1; no firm D call. The CDR3 contains 14 residues. V was clipped by 4 bases and J by 4 bases, with 16 bases between them. Germline loops: CDR1 SQVTM, CDR2 ANQGSEA.